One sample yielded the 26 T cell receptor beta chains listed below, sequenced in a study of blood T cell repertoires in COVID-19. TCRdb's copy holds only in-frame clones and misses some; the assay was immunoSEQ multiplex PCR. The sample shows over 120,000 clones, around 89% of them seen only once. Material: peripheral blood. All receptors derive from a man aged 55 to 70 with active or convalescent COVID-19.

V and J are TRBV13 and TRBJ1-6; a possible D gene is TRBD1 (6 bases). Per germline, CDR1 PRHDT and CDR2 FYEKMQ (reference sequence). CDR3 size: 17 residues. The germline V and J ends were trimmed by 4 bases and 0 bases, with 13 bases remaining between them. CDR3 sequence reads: CASSSRQASSYNSPLHF. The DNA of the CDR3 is TGTGCCAGCAGCTCGCGACAGGCGAGCTCCTATAATTCACCCCTCCACTTT.

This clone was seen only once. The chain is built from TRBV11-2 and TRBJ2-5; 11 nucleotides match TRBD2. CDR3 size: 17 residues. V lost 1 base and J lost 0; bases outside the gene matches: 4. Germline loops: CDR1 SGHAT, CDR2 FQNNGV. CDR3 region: CASSLAAGLADQETQYF. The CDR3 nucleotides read TGTGCCAGCAGCTTAGCCGCGGGACTAGCGGACCAAGAGACCCAGTACTTC.

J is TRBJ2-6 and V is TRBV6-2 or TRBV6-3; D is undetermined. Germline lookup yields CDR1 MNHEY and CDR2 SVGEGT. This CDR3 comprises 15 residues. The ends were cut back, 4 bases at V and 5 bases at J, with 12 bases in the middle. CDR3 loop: CASSSRHLWANVLTF. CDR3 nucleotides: TGTGCCAGCAGTTCCCGACACCTCTGGGCCAACGTCCTGACTTTC.

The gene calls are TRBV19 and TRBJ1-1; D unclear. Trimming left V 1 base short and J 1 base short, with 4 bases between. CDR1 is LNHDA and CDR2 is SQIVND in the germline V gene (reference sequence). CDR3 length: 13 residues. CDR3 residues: CASSIAQNTEAFF. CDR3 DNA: TGTGCCAGTAGTATAGCCCAGAACACTGAAGCTTTCTTT.

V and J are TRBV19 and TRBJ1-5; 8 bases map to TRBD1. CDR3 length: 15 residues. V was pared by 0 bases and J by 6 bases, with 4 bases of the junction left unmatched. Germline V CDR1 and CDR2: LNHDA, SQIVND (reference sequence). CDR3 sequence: CASSIDRGQGQPQHF. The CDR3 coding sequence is TGTGCCAGTAGTATAGACAGGGGGCAGGGTCAGCCCCAGCATTTT.

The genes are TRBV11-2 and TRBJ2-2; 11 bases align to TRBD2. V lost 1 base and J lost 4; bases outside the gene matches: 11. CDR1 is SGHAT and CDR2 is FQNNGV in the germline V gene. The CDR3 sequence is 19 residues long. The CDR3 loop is CASSLVLAGGLGPTGELFF. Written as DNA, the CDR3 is TGTGCCAGCAGCTTAGTTCTAGCGGGGGGCCTAGGACCCACCGGGGAGCTGTTTTTT.

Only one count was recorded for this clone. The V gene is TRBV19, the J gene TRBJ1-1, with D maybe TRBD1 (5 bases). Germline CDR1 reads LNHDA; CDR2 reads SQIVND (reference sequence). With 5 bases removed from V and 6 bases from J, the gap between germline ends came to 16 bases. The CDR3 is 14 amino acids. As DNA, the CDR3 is TGTGCCAGTAGTGGCCGCGGGGGAAGCGCTGAAGCTTTCTTT. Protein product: CASSGRGGSAEAFF. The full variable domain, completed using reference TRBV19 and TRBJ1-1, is DGGITQSPKYLFRKEGQNVTLSCEQNLNHDAMYWYRQDPGQGLRLIYYSQIVNDFQKGDIAEGYSVSREKKESFPLTVTSAQKNPTAFYLCASSGRGGSAEAFFGQGTRLTVV.

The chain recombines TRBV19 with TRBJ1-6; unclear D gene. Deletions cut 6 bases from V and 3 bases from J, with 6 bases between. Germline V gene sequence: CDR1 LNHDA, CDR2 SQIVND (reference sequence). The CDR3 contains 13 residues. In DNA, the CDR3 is TGTGCCAGTAGAGAGTTCTATAATTCACCCCTCCACTTT. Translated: CASREFYNSPLHF.

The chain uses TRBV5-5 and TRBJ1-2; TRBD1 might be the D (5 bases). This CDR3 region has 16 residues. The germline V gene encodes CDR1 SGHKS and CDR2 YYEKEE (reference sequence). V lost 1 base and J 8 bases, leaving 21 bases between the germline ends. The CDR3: CASSLTRAPAGLGYTF. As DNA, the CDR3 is TGTGCCAGCAGCTTGACCAGGGCCCCGGCCGGGCTGGGCTACACCTTC.

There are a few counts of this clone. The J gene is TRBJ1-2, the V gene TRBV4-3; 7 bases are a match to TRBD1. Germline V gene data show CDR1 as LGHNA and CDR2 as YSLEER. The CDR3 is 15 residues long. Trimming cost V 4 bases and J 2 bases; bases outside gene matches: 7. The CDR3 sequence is CASSLGTAQNYGYTF. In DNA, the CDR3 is TGCGCCAGCAGCCTCGGGACAGCCCAGAACTATGGCTACACCTTC.

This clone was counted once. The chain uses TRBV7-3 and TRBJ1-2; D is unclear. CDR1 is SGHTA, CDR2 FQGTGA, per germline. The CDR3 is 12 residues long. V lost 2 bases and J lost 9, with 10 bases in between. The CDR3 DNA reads TGTGCCAGCAGCTTAGAAGGGAGGCGCTACACCTTC. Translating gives CASSLEGRRYTF. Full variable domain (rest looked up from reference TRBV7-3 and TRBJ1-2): GAGVSQTPSNKVTEKGKYVELRCDPISGHTALYWYRQSLGQGPEFLIYFQGTGAADDSGLPNDRFFAVRPEGSVSTLKIQRTERGDSAVYLCASSLEGRRYTFGSGTRLTVV.

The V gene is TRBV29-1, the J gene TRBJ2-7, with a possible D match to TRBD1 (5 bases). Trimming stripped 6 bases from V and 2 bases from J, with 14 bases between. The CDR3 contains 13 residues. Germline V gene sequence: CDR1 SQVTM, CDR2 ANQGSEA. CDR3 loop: CSVETDSAYEQYF. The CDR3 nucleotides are TGCAGCGTAGAGACTGACAGTGCCTACGAGCAGTACTTC.

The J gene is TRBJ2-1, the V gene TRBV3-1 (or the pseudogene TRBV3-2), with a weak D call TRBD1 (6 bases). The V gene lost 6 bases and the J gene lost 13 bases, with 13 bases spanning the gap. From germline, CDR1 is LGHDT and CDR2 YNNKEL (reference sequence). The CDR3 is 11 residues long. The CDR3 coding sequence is TGTGCCAGCAGACTAGGGGGAATTCAGTTCTTC. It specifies CASRLGGIQFF.

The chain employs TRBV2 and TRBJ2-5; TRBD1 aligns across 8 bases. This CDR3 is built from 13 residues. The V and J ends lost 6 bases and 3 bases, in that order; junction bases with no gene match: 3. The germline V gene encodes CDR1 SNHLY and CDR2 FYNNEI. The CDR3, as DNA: TGTGCCAGCAGGGTGACAGGGGAAGAGACCCAGTACTTC. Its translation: CASRVTGEETQYF.

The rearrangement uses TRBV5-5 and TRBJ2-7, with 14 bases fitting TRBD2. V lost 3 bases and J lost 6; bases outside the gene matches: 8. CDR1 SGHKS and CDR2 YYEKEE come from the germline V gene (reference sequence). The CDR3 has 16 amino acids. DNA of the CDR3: TGTGCCAGCAGCTGGATGGGACTAGCGGGAGTGGGCGAGCAGTACTTC. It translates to CASSWMGLAGVGEQYF. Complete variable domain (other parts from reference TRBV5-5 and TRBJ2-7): DAGVTQSPTHLIKTRGQQVTLRCSPISGHKSVSWYQQVLGQGPQFIFQYYEKEERGRGNFPDRFSARQFPNYSSELNVNALLLGDSALYLCASSWMGLAGVGEQYFGPGTRLTVT.

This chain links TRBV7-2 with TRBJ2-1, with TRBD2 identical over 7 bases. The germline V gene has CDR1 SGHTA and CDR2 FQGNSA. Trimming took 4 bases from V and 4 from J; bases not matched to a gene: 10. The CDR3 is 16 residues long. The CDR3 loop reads CASSSKRGSPYNEQFF. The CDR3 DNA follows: TGTGCCAGCAGCTCCAAGCGGGGCTCCCCTTACAATGAGCAGTTCTTC.

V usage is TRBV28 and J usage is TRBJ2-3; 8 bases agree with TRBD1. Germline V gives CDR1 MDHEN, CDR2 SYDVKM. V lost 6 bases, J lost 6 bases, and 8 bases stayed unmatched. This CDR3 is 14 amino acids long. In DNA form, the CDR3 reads TGTGCCAGCAGGACAGGGGACAAGGGCGATACGCAGTATTTT. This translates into CASRTGDKGDTQYF.

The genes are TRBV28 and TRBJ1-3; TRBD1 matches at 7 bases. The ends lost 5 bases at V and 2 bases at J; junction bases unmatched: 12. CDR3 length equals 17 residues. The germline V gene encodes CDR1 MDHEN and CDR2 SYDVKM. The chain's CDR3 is CASSRPGTASPGNTIYF. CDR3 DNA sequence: TGTGCCAGCAGTCGGCCCGGGACAGCTTCCCCTGGAAACACCATATATTTT.

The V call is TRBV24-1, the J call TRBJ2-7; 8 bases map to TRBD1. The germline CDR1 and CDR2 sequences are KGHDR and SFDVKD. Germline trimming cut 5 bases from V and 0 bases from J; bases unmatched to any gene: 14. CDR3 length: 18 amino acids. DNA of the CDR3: TGTGCCACCAGTGGGGCAACCAAGGGACAGGTTTTCTCCTACGAGCAGTACTTC. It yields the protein CATSGATKGQVFSYEQYF.

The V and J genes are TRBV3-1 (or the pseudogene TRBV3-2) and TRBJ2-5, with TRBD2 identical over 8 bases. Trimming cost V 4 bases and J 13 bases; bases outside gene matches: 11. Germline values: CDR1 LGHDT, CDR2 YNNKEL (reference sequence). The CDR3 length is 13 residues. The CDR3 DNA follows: TGTGCCAGCAGCCCCAGCGGGGGACCCGCCTTGTACTTC. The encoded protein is CASSPSGGPALYF.

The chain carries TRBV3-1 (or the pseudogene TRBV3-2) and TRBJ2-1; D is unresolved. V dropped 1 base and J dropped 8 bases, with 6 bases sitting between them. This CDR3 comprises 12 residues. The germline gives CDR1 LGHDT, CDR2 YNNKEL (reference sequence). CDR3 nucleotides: TGTGCCAGCAGCCAAGTTCCGGATGAGCAGTTCTTC. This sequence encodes CASSQVPDEQFF.

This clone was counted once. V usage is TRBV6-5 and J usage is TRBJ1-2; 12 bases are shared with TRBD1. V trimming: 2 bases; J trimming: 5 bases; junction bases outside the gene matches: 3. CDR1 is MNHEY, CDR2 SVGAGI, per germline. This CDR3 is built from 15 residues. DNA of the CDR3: TGTGCCAGCAGTTACCGGGACAGGGGGCCGTATGGCTACACCTTC. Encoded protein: CASSYRDRGPYGYTF.

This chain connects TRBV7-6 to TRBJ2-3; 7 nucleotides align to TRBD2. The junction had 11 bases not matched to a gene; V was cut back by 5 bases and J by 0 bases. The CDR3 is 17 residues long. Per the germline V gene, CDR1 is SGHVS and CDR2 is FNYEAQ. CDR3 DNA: TGTGCCAGCAGCCTACTCCTAGCGGTTCCTAGCACAGATACGCAGTATTTT. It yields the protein CASSLLLAVPSTDTQYF.

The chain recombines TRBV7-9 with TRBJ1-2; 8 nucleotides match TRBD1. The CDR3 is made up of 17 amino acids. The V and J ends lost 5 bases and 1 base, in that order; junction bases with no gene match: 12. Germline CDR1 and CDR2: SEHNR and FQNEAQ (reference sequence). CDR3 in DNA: TGTGCCAGCAGCAAAACCCCCTTGACAGGGGATAACTATGGCTACACCTTC. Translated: CASSKTPLTGDNYGYTF.

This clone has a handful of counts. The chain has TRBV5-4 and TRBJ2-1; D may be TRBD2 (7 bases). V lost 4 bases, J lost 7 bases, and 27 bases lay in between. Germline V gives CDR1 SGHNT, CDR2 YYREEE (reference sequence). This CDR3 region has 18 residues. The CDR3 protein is CASSRKRGGQGITNEQFF. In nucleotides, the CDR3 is TGTGCCAGCAGCCGAAAAAGGGGGGGGCAGGGGATTACGAATGAGCAGTTCTTC.

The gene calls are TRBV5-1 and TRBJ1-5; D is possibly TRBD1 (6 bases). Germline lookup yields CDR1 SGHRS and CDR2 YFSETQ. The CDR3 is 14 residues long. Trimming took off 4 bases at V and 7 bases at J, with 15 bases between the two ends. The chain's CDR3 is CASSLTGKGQPQHF. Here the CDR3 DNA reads TGCGCCAGCAGCCTCACAGGGAAGGGGCAGCCCCAGCATTTT.